The sequence of this T cell receptor (beta chain) was determined in a study of T cells in Graves' hyperthyroidism and ophthalmopathy. Overall study: Peripheral blood collection took place at initial diagnosis, before any treatment. Study results and limitations: The model's output predicted ophthalmopathy at a median of 6.5 months prior to onset.

The junction had 3 bases not matched to a gene; V was cut back by 0 bases and J by 2 bases. CDR1 LGHDT and CDR2 YNNKEL come from the germline V gene (reference sequence). This CDR3 has 15 residues. What was amplified from RNA transcripts were TCR beta CDR3 regions. First-round RT-PCR with HTBI primers amplified the TCR CDR3 region. MiXCR, applied by TCRdb to the multiplex PCR reads, yields one record per CDR3 protein. Of 270,000 or so distinct CDR3 sequences listed, roughly 15% are singletons. This clonotype has ten or more counts. Its target is not known. Hyperthyroidism in the patients, aged 18 to 65, was newly diagnosed and under 2 months in duration. Researchers barred patients who had uncontrolled infection, other autoimmune disease, pregnancy or lactation.

V and J are TRBV3-1 and TRBJ2-5, with TRBD2 matching 7 bases. The TCR sequence derives from a woman aged 45-65 years with Graves' hyperthyroidism that later progressed to Graves' ophthalmopathy. Sequencing was carried out using blood. The CDR3 DNA reads TGTGCCAGCAGCCAAGACCTAGCGGCACAAGAGACCCAGTACTTC. Residues: CASSQDLAAQETQYF.